This T cell receptor (beta chain) was captured by sequencing in a study of T cells after yellow fever vaccination. Points from the study as a whole: At 96% for CD4 and roughly 87% for CD8, most primary-vaccination clones showed up again after the booster. Any FACS-sorted repertoire could hold abundant clonotypes that contaminate it from the bulk population.

The study made its TCR cDNA through 5'RACE template switching. That step introduced a universal primer site along with UMIs. Via MiXCR, TCRdb re-called the 5' RACE reads, giving one row per CDR3 protein. Altogether over 150,000 distinct CDR3 sequences are present, about 6.2% being singletons, with the ten largest covering less than 3%. V was shortened by 1 base and J by 5 bases, with 8 bases between the two germline ends. Germline V gene data show CDR1 as DFQATT and CDR2 as SNEGSKA (reference sequence). CDR3 length equals 12 residues. At least ten counts were recorded for this clonotype. Antigen unknown.

The sequence was collected from a man between 18 and 35 years old who received the YFV17D yellow fever vaccine. This rearrangement joins TRBV20-1 to TRBJ1-2; D gene unclear. The sample here was CD4+ T cells sorted from PBMCs, taken on the day of the first yellow fever vaccination. The CDR3 DNA reads TGCAGTGCTAGAGTCGGGGAATATGGCTACACCTTC. Protein sequence: CSARVGEYGYTF.